The rows below give T cell receptor beta chains drawn from one sample of a study of blood T cell repertoires in COVID-19. Assay: immunoSEQ multiplex PCR; the TCRdb copy retains only in-frame clones and omits some. The table records 270,000 or so clones, more than 85% of them present only once. Sequenced material: peripheral blood. The origin of the receptors is a middle-aged man with acute or convalescent COVID-19. Each CDR3 is given with its conserved first and last residue. The D gene is left open where the match is weak. Some rows have no size entry. The others give once, few or many, or a class for an expanded clone.

clone size	D gene	V gene	CDR3 length	J gene	CDR3 DNA	CDR3 protein
NA	NA	TRBV7-9	12	TRBJ1-3	TGTGCCAGCAGCTTAGGGAGCAACACCATATATTTT	CASSLGSNTIYF
NA	TRBD1	TRBV9	15	TRBJ1-6	TGTGCCAGCAGCGTAGGGGGGACAGGGGGCGGAACCCTCCACTTT	CASSVGGTGGGTLHF
NA	NA	TRBV5-6	14	TRBJ1-6	TGTGCCAGCAGCGGGGCCGTTATTAATTCACCCCTCCACTTT	CASSGAVINSPLHF
NA	NA	TRBV14	15	TRBJ2-3	TGTGCCAGCAGCCCTTCCGGGGTTGGGCCCTATACGCAGTATTTT	CASSPSGVGPYTQYF
NA	NA	TRBV11-2	16	TRBJ2-1	TGTGCCAGCAGCTCCCGGGGGACTTTACCAGGGGGTGAGCAGTTCTTC	CASSSRGTLPGGEQFF
NA	TRBD1	TRBV6-4	15	TRBJ2-3	TGTGCCAGCAGTGCCGGGACAGGTTACACAGATACGCAGTATTTT	CASSAGTGYTDTQYF
NA	NA	TRBV5-1	15	TRBJ2-1	TGCGCCAGCAGCGTGGGCGGTAGCTCCTACAATGAGCAGTTCTTC	CASSVGGSSYNEQFF
once	NA	TRBV2	13	TRBJ1-6	TGTGCCAACCACCGGGACAAGGGTTCACCCCTCCACTTT	CANHRDKGSPLHF
NA	NA	TRBV3-1/TRBV3-2	16	TRBJ1-3	TGTGCCAGCAGCCGATGGGACGGGAGCTCTGGAAACACCATATATTTT	CASSRWDGSSGNTIYF
NA	TRBD1	TRBV14	14	TRBJ1-2	TGTGCCAGCAGCCTACAGGGGGGAGCAAATGGCTACACCTTC	CASSLQGGANGYTF
NA	TRBD1	TRBV7-9	14	TRBJ1-1	TGTGCCAGCAGCCCCGGGACAGGGACCACTGAAGCTTTCTTT	CASSPGTGTTEAFF
NA	TRBD2	TRBV5-1	15	TRBJ2-7	TGCGCCAGCAGCTCTTCCCCGGCGGGGGGCTACGAGCAGTACTTC	CASSSSPAGGYEQYF
NA	TRBD1	TRBV27	14	TRBJ1-5	TGTGCCAGCAGTCGTTACAGGGGAGGACAGCCCCAGCATTTT	CASSRYRGGQPQHF
NA	NA	TRBV6-6	13	TRBJ1-6	TGTGCCAGCAGTTCAGTCTATAATTCACCCCTCCACTTT	CASSSVYNSPLHF
few	NA	TRBV5-6	17	TRBJ2-1	TGTGCCAGCGGACCCCTCTCTCGGGGAAACTCCTACAATGAGCAGTTCTTC	CASGPLSRGNSYNEQFF
NA	NA	TRBV27	17	TRBJ2-7	TGTGCCAGCAGTTTAGGGTCAGGGCAGGGTATGGGTTACGAGCAGTACTTC	CASSLGSGQGMGYEQYF
NA	NA	TRBV6-5	15	TRBJ1-1	TGTGCCAGCAGCCTTCCAGGGGTTGTGTACACTGAAGCTTTCTTT	CASSLPGVVYTEAFF
once	NA	TRBV7-2	16	TRBJ2-7	TGTGCCAGCAGCCCAGATTACGTGAAGAGGACCTACGAGCAGTACTTC	CASSPDYVKRTYEQYF
NA	NA	TRBV27	14	TRBJ1-1	TGTGCCAGCAGTTTTTACCGGGGGAACACTGAAGCTTTCTTT	CASSFYRGNTEAFF
NA	TRBD2	TRBV10-3	15	TRBJ2-1	TGTGCCATCACCGAACTAGCGGGGACCTACAATGAGCAGTTCTTC	CAITELAGTYNEQFF
NA	TRBD2	TRBV3-1/TRBV3-2	15	TRBJ2-7	TGTGCCAGCAGCCAAGATTCGGGGGGGGTATACGAGCAGTACTTC	CASSQDSGGVYEQYF
few	TRBD2	TRBV9	18	TRBJ2-3	TGTGCCAGCAGCGTAGGCCTCTTGCGGGGGGGCCCCGCAGATACGCAGTATTTT	CASSVGLLRGGPADTQYF
NA	NA	TRBV29-1	15	TRBJ2-1	TGCAGCGTTGATTTCCCCAGCGGCTCCTACAATGAGCAGTTCTTC	CSVDFPSGSYNEQFF
NA	NA	TRBV11-2	14	TRBJ2-2	TGTGCCAGCGCCTATTCCCGGAGCACCGGGGAGCTGTTTTTT	CASAYSRSTGELFF
NA	NA	TRBV6-5	15	TRBJ1-1	TGTGCCAGCAGTTACAGGGGCCAGGGCTACACTGAAGCTTTCTTT	CASSYRGQGYTEAFF
NA	TRBD2	TRBV2	14	TRBJ2-2	TGTGCCAGCAACCAGCGGGGGAACACCGGGGAGCTGTTTTTT	CASNQRGNTGELFF
few	NA	TRBV11-2	17	TRBJ2-2	TGTGCCAGCAGCTTTACGGGGAGTTATACGAACACCGGGGAGCTGTTTTTT	CASSFTGSYTNTGELFF
NA	NA	TRBV9	18	TRBJ1-2	TGTGCCAGCAGCGTAGATTCGCGGATATTGGGACACCACTATGGCTACACCTTC	CASSVDSRILGHHYGYTF
NA	TRBD1	TRBV18	15	TRBJ1-5	TGTGCCAGCTCGATCCGACAGGGCGGGGAACAGCCCCAGCATTTT	CASSIRQGGEQPQHF
NA	NA	TRBV19	14	TRBJ2-2	TGTGCCAGTAGTATAGGGGCAGGATCCGGGGAGCTGTTTTTT	CASSIGAGSGELFF
few	TRBD1	TRBV6-5	16	TRBJ1-2	TGTGCCAGCAGTTACGCAGGGACAGGGGGCAACTATGGCTACACCTTC	CASSYAGTGGNYGYTF
NA	NA	TRBV30	13	TRBJ1-1	TGTGCCTGGAGTGAGTCGGGGGGCACTGAAGCTTTCTTT	CAWSESGGTEAFF
NA	TRBD1	TRBV7-2	15	TRBJ1-2	TGTGCCAGCAGCCTAGGACAGGGGGCTTGGTATGGCTACACCTTC	CASSLGQGAWYGYTF
NA	NA	TRBV2	16	TRBJ1-3	TGTGCCAGCAGTGAAGACGGGGGTCTCTCTGGAAACACCATATATTTT	CASSEDGGLSGNTIYF
NA	NA	TRBV5-5	15	TRBJ2-7	TGTGCCAGCAGCCCGGGACTTCCGAGCTCCTACGAGCAGTACTTC	CASSPGLPSSYEQYF
NA	NA	TRBV2	15	TRBJ2-1	TGTGCCAGCAGTGAGGGGGGGGCCGGTCTCGATGAGCAGTTCTTC	CASSEGGAGLDEQFF
NA	TRBD1	TRBV10-3	17	TRBJ2-1	TGTGCCATCAGTGAGAGGACAGGGGGTATATCCTACAATGAGCAGTTCTTC	CAISERTGGISYNEQFF
NA	NA	TRBV11-2	13	TRBJ2-1	TGTGCCAGCAGCTTAGGAAACCCCCAGGAGCAGTTCTTC	CASSLGNPQEQFF
NA	NA	TRBV7-2	15	TRBJ1-2	TGTGCCAGCAGCTTAGGAGGGCCAATGAACTATGGCTACACCTTC	CASSLGGPMNYGYTF